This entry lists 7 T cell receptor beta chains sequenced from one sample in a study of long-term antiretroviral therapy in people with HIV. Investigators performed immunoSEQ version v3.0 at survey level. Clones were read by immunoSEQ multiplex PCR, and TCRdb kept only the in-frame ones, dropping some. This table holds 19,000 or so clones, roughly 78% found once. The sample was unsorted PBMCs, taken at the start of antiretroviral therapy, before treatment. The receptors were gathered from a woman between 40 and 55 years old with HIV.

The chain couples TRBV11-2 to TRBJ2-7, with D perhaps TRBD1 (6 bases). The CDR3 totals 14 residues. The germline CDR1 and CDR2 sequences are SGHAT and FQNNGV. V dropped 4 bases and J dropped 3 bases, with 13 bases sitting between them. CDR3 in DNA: TGTGCCAGCAGCTCGATACAGGGAGACTACGAGCAGTACTTC. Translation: CASSSIQGDYEQYF.

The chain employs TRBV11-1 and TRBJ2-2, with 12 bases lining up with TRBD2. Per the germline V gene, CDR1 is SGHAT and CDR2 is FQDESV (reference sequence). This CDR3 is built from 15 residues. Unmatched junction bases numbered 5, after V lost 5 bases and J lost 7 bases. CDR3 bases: TGTGCCAGCAGCGGCCGGACTAGCGGGGTCGGGGAGCTGTTTTTT. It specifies CASSGRTSGVGELFF.

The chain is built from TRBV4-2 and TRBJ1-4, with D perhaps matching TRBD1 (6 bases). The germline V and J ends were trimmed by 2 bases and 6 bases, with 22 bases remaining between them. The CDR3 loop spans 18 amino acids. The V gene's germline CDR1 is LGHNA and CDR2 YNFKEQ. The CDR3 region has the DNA TGTGCCAGCAGCCAAAGGGGGAAAGGAAACGGAATTGATGAAAAACTGTTTTTT. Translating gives CASSQRGKGNGIDEKLFF.

For the CDR3, the DNA is TGCGCCAGCAGCTTGGCCGGGACGGCTCCCTACGAGCAGTACTTC. Protein product: CASSLAGTAPYEQYF. This chain links TRBV5-1 with TRBJ2-7; D could derive from TRBD1 or TRBD2 (5 bases each). The CDR3 spans 15 residues. V was clipped by 0 bases and J by 2 bases, with 12 bases between them. Per germline, CDR1 SGHRS and CDR2 YFSETQ. The whole variable domain, filled in from reference TRBV5-1 and TRBJ2-7, reads KAGVTQTPRYLIKTRGQQVTLSCSPISGHRSVSWYQQTPGQGLQFLFEYFSETQRNKGNFPGRFSGRQFSNSRSEMNVSTLELGDSALYLCASSLAGTAPYEQYFGPGTRLTVT.

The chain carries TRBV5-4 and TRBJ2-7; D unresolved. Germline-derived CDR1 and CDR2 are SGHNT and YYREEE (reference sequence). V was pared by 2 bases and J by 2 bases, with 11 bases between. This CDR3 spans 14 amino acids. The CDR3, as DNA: TGTGCCAGCAGCTTTGACAAAGGGCCCTACGAGCAGTACTTC. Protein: CASSFDKGPYEQYF. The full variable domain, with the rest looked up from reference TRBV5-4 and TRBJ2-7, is ETGVTQSPTHLIKTRGQQVTLRCSSQSGHNTVSWYQQALGQGPQFIFQYYREEENGRGNFPPRFSGLQFPNYSSELNVNALELDDSALYLCASSFDKGPYEQYFGPGTRLTVT.

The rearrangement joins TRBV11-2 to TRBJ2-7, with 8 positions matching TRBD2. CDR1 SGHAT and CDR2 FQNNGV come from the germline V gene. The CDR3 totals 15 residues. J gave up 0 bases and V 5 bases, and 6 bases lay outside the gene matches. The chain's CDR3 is CASSPGGPVSYEQYF. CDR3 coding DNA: TGTGCCAGCAGCCCGGGGGGGCCGGTCTCCTACGAGCAGTACTTC.

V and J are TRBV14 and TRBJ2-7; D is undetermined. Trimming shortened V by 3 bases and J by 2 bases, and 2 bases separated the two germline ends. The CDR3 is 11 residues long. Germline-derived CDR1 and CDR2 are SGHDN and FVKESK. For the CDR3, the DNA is TGTGCCAGCAGCCACACCTACGAGCAGTACTTC. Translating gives CASSHTYEQYF.